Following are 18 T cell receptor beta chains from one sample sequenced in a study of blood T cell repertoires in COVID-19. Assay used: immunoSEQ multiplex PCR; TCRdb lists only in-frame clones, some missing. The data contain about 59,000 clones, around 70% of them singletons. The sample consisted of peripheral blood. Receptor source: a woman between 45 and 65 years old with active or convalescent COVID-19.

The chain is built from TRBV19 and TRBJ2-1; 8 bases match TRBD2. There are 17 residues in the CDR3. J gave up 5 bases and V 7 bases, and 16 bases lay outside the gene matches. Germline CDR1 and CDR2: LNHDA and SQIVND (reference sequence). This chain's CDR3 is CASTNQPSGSTNNEQFF. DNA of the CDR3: TGTGCCAGTACCAATCAACCAAGCGGGAGCACTAACAATGAGCAGTTCTTC.

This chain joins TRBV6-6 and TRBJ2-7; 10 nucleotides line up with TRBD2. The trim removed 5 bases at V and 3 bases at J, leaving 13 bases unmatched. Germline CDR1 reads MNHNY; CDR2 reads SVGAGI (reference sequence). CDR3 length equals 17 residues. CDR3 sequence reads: CASSHPGLAGAGYEQYF. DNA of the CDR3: TGTGCCAGCAGTCACCCAGGGCTAGCGGGAGCCGGCTACGAGCAGTACTTC.

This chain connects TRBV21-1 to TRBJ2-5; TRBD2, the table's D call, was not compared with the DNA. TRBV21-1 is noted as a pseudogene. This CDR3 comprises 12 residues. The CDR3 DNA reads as TGTGCCAGCAGCGGAGGGGGGGGGACCCAGTACTTC. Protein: CASSGGGGTQYF.

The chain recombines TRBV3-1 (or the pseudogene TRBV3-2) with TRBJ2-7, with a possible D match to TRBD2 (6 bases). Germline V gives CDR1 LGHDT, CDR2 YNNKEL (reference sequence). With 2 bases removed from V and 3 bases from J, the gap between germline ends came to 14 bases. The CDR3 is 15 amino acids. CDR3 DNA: TGTGCCAGCAGCCAATCGGGAGCGCTTGTCTACGAGCAGTACTTC. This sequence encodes CASSQSGALVYEQYF.

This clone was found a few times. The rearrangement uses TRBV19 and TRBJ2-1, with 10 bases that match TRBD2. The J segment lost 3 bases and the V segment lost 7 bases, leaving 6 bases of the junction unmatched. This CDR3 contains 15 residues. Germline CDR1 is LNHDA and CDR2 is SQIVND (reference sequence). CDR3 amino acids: CASIRTSGSYNEQFF. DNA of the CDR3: TGTGCCAGTATCCGGACTAGCGGAAGCTACAATGAGCAGTTCTTC.

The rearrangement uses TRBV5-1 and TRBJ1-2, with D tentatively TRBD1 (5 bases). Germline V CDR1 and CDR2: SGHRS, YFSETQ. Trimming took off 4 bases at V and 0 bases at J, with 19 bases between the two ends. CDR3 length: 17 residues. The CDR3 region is CASSPGTQASTNYGYTF. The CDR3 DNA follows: TGCGCCAGCAGCCCCGGGACTCAGGCTAGTACTAACTATGGCTACACCTTC. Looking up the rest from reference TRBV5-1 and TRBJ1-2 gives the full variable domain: KAGVTQTPRYLIKTRGQQVTLSCSPISGHRSVSWYQQTPGQGLQFLFEYFSETQRNKGNFPGRFSGRQFSNSRSEMNVSTLELGDSALYLCASSPGTQASTNYGYTFGSGTRLTVV.

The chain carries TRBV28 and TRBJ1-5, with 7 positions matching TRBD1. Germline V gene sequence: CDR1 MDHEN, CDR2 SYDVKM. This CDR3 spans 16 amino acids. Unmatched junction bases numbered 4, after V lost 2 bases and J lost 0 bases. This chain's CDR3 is CASSLIRQGSNQPQHF. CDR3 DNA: TGTGCCAGCAGTTTAATCCGACAGGGTAGCAATCAGCCCCAGCATTTT.

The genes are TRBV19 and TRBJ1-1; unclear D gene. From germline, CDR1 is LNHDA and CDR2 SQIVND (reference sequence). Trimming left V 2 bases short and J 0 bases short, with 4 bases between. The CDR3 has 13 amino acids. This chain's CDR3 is CASSITVNTEAFF. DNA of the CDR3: TGTGCCAGTAGTATAACAGTGAACACTGAAGCTTTCTTT.

CDR3 in DNA: TGTGCCACCAGCTCGGACAGGGAGGGAAACTATGGCTACACCTTC. Amino acid sequence: CATSSDREGNYGYTF. This rearrangement joins TRBV15 to TRBJ1-2; 8 positions match TRBD1. The CDR3 totals 15 residues. Germline assignment: CDR1 LNHNV and CDR2 YYDKDF (reference sequence). V lost 5 bases and J lost 2; bases outside the gene matches: 7.

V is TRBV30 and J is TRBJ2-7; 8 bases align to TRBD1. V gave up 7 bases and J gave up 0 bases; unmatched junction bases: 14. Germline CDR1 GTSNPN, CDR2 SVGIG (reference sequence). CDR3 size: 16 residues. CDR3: CASKRYTGGPSYEQYF. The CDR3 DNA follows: TGTGCCTCCAAACGATATACAGGGGGTCCCTCCTACGAGCAGTACTTC.

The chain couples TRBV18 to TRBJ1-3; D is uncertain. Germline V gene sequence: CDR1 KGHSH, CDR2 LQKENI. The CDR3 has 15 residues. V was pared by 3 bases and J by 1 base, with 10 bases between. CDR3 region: CASSPGRTSGNTIYF. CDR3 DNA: TGTGCCAGCTCACCCGGACGGACTTCTGGAAACACCATATATTTT.

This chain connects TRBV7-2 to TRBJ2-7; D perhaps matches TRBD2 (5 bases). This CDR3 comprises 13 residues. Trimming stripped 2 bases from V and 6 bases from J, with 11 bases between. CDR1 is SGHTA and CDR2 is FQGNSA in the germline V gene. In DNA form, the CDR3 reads TGTGCCAGCAGCTTAAGAAGGGAGAGCGAGCAGTACTTC. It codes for CASSLRRESEQYF. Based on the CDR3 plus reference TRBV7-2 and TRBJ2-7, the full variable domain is GAGVSQSPSNKVTEKGKDVELRCDPISGHTALYWYRQSLGQGLEFLIYFQGNSAPDKSGLPSDRFSAERTGGSVSTLTIQRTQQEDSAVYLCASSLRRESEQYFGPGTRLTVT.

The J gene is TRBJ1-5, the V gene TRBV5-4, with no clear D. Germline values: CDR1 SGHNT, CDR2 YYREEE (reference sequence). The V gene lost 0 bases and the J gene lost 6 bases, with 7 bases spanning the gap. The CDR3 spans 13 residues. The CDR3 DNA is TGTGCCAGCAGCTTGGGTCCGGGTCAGCCCCAGCATTTT. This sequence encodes CASSLGPGQPQHF.

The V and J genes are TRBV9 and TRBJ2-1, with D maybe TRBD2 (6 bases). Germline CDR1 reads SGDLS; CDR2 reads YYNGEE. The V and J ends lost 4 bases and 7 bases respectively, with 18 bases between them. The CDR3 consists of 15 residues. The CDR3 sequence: CASSLLGDAGNEQFF. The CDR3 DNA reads TGTGCCAGCAGCCTACTCGGGGATGCGGGGAATGAGCAGTTCTTC.

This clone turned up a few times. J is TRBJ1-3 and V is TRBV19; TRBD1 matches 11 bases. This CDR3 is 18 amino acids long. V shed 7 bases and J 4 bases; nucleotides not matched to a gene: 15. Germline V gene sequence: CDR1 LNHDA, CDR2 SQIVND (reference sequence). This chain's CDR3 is CASTYNGQGATAGNTIYF. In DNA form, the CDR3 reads TGTGCCAGTACCTACAATGGACAGGGGGCAACTGCCGGAAACACCATATATTTT. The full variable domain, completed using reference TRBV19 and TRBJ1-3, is DGGITQSPKYLFRKEGQNVTLSCEQNLNHDAMYWYRQDPGQGLRLIYYSQIVNDFQKGDIAEGYSVSREKKESFPLTVTSAQKNPTAFYLCASTYNGQGATAGNTIYFGEGSWLTVV.

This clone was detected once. The CDR3 is CASSVKGAADTQYF. For the CDR3, the DNA is TGTGCCAGCAGCGTAAAGGGGGCTGCAGATACGCAGTATTTT. This sequence joins TRBV9 and TRBJ2-3, with 7 bases that match TRBD1. In germline, CDR1 is SGDLS, CDR2 YYNGEE. CDR3 length equals 14 residues. With 1 base clipped from V and 4 bases from J, the junction kept 3 bases outside the gene matches.

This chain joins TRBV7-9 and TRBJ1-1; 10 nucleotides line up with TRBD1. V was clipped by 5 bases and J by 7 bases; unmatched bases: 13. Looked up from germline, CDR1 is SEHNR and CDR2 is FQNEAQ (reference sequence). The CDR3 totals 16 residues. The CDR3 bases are TGTGCCAGCAGCAAAAGCGCCGGGACAGGGGCAAATGAAGCTTTCTTT. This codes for CASSKSAGTGANEAFF.

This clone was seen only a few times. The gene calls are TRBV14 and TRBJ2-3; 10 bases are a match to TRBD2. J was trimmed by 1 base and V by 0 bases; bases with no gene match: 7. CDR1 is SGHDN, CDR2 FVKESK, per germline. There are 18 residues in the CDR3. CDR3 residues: CASSQELAGRLRTDTQYF. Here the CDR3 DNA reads TGTGCCAGCAGCCAAGAACTAGCGGGAAGGCTTCGCACAGATACGCAGTATTTT.